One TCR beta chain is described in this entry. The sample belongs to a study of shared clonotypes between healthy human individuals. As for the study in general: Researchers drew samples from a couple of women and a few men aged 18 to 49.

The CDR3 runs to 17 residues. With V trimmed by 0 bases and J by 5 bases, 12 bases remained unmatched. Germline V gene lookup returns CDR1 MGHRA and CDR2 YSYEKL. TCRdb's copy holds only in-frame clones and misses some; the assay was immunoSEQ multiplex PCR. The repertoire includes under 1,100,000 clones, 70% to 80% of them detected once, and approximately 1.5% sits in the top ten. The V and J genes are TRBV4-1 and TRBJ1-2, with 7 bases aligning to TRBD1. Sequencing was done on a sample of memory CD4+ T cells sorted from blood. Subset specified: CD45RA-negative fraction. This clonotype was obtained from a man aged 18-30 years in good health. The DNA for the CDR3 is TGCGCCAGCAGCCAAGATCTCACAACAGGGGCTTCATATGGCTACACCTTC. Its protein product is CASSQDLTTGASYGYTF.